This T cell receptor (beta chain) came from a study of blood T cell repertoires in COVID-19. As for the study in general: Sites across the United States, Italy and Spain contributed samples from acute and convalescent COVID-19. PBMCs, B-cell-depleted T cells, or T cells provided the cDNA or gDNA that made up the material.

Germline loops: CDR1 SQVTM, CDR2 ANQGSEA. The CDR3 covers 15 residues. Unmatched junction bases numbered 7, after V lost 0 bases and J lost 5 bases. Original processing methods: Reference gene primer amplification in the assay estimated nucleated cell counts. Only in-frame clones appear in the TCRdb table, and some are missing; sequencing was by immunoSEQ multiplex PCR. Clone size and the V and J calls come from that table; the DNA yielded D and trimming. The sample includes more than 85,000 clones, roughly four fifths of them seen just once. The V and J genes are TRBV29-1 and TRBJ2-3; 8 nucleotides agree with TRBD1. The TCR was taken from a human donor in a cohort sampled during active COVID-19. The material sequenced was peripheral blood. The CDR3 is CSVEDEGQGLDTQYF. The CDR3 nucleotides are TGCAGCGTTGAAGATGAAGGACAGGGTTTAGATACGCAGTATTTT.